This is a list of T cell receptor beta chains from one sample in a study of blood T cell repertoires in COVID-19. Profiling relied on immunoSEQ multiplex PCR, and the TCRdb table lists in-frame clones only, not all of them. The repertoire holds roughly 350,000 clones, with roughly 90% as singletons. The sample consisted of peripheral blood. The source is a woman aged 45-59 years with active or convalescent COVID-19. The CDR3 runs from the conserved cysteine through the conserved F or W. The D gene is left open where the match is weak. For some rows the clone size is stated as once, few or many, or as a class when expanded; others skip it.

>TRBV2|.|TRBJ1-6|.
TGTGCCAGCAGTGAGCGGAGCCCCTATAATTCACCCCTCCACTTT
CASSERSPYNSPLHF
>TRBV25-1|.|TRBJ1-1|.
TGTGCCAGCACACTAGGCACTGAAGCTTTCTTT
CASTLGTEAFF
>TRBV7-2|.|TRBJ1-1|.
TGTGCCAGCAGCCGCGCTCGGGTGCGGAACACTGAAGCTTTCTTT
CASSRARVRNTEAFF
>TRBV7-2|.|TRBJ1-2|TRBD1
TGTGCCAGCAGCCCAGGGACAGTTGGGCCCTATGGCTACACCTTC
CASSPGTVGPYGYTF
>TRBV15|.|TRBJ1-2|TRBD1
TGTGCCACCAGCAGGCAGGGGGCTATGTTTGGCTACACCTTC
CATSRQGAMFGYTF
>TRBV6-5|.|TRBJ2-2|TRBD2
TGTGCCAGCAGCTCCGGGACGGGAGGGACCGGGGAGCTGTTTTTT
CASSSGTGGTGELFF
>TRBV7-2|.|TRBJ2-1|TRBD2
TGTGCCAGCAGCTTAGCTAGCGGGAGAAACAATGAGCAGTTCTTC
CASSLASGRNNEQFF
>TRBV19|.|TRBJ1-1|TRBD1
TGTGCCAGTAGTATTGGGACAGGGCGGATCACTGAAGCTTTCTTT
CASSIGTGRITEAFF
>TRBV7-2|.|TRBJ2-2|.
TGTGCCAGCAGCCCGGGACATTTCACCGGGGAGCTGTTTTTT
CASSPGHFTGELFF
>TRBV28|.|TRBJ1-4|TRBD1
TGTGCCAGCAGTTCCTACAGGGGGCGCCCAGGTGAAAAACTGTTTTTT
CASSSYRGRPGEKLFF
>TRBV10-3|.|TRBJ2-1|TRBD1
TGTGCCACCCTGGGCCGGGACAGGGGTAACAATGAGCAGTTCTTC
CATLGRDRGNNEQFF
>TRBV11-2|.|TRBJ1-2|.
TGTGCCAGCAGCCAGGGGTTACCCGCCTTTTATGGCTACACCTTC
CASSQGLPAFYGYTF
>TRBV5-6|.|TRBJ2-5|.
TGTGCCAGCAGCTTGGCTCGGTTGTACCAAGAGACCCAGTACTTC
CASSLARLYQETQYF
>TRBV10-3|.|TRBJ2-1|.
TGTGCCATCAGTGGGGGCGGCAATGAGCAGTTCTTC
CAISGGGNEQFF
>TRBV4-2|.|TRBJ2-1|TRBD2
TGTGCCAGCCTCGGGGGGTACAATGAGCAGTTCTTC
CASLGGYNEQFF
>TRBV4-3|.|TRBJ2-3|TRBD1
TGCGCCAGCAGCCAAGGGACAGGGGGGACAGATACGCAGTATTTT
CASSQGTGGTDTQYF
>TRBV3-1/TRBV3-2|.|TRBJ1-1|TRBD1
TGTGCCAGCAGCCAAGAAGGAGGGACAGGGAACACTGAAGCTTTCTTT
CASSQEGGTGNTEAFF
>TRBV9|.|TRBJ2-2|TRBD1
TGTGCCAGCAGCGTATGGTACGGGACAGGGGATTCCGGGGAGCTGTTTTTT
CASSVWYGTGDSGELFF
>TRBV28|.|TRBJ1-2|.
TGTGCCAGCAGTTTTCGAGGTGGGTCCCCCTATGGCTACACCTTC
CASSFRGGSPYGYTF
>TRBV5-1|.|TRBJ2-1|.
TGCGCCAGCAGCCTAACGGGGGATATTTTCTACAATGAGCAGTTCTTC
CASSLTGDIFYNEQFF
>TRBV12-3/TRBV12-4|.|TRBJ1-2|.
TGTGCCAGCAGTTTGCAAAGGGGAGGTGGCTACACCTTC
CASSLQRGGGYTF
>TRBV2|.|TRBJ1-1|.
TGTGCCAGCAAGACTCTTACGTTGAACACTGAAGCTTTCTTT
CASKTLTLNTEAFF
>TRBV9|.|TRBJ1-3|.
TGTGCCAGCAGCGGCAGGGGCGCTGACTCTGGAAACACCATATATTTT
CASSGRGADSGNTIYF
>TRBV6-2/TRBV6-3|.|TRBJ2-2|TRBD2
TGTGCCAGCAGTTCCGGACTAGCGGGAGCGAACACCGGGGAGCTGTTTTTT
CASSSGLAGANTGELFF
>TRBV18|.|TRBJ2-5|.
TGTGCCAGCTCATCGTCTCAGGGTGCAGAGACCCAGTACTTC
CASSSSQGAETQYF
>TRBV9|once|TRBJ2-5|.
TGTGCCAGCAGCGTAGGGCCGGAGGAGACCCAGTACTTC
CASSVGPEETQYF
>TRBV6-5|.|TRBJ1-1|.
TGTGCCAGCGGAGCGACGTTCTTCCCCGTTGAAGCTTTCTTT
CASGATFFPVEAFF
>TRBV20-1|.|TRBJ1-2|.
TGCAGTGCTAGTCGAGGGCTTAACTATGGCTACACCTTC
CSASRGLNYGYTF
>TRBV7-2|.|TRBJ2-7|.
TGTGCCAGCAGCTTAGCGGGCGGGGAAGCCTACGAGCAGTACTTC
CASSLAGGEAYEQYF
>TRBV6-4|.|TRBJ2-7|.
TGTGCCAGCAGGAACCCCCTGACAGAGACCTACGAGCAGTACTTC
CASRNPLTETYEQYF
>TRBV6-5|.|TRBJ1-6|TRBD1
TGTGCCAGCAGTTGGGGGACAGGGGAAAATTCACCCCTCCACTTT
CASSWGTGENSPLHF